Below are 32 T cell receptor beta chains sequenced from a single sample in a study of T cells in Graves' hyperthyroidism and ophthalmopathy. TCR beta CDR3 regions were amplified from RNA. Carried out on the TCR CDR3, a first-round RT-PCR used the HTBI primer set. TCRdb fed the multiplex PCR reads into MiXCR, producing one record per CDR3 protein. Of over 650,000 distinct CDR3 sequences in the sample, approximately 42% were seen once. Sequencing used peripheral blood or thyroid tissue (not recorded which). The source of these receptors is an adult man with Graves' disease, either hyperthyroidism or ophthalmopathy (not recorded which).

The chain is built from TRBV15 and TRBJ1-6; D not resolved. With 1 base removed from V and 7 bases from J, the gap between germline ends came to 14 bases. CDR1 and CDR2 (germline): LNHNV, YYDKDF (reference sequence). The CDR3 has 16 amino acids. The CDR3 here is CATSRVVGRGNSPLHF. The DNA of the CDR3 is TGTGCCACCAGCAGAGTCGTGGGTCGTGGGAATTCACCCCTCCACTTT.

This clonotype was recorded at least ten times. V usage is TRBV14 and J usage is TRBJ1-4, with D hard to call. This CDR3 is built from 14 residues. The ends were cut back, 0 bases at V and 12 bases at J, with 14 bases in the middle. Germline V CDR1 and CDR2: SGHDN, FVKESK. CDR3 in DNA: TGTGCCAGCAGCCAAGATCATGGGGATTATCAACTGTTTTTT. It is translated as CASSQDHGDYQLFF.

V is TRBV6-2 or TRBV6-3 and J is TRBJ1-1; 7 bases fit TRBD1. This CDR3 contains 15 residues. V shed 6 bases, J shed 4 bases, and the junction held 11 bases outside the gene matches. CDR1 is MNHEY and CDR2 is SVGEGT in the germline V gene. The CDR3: CASRRTTGFGTEAFF. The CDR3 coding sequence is TGTGCCAGCAGGCGAACGACAGGGTTTGGCACTGAAGCTTTCTTT.

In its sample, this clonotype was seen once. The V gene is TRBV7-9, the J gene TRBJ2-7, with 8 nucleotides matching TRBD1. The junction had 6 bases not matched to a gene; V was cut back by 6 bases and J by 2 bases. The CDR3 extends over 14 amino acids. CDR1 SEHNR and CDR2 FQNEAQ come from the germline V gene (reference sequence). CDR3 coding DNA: TGTGCCAGCAGTGCGGACAGGGCAACCTACGAGCAGTACTTC. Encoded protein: CASSADRATYEQYF.

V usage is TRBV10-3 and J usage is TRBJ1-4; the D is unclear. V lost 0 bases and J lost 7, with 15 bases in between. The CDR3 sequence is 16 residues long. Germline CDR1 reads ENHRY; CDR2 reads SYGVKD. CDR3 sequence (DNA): TGTGCCATCAGTGAGTCAATCCGGAATAGCAGTGAAAAACTGTTTTTT. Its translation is CAISESIRNSSEKLFF.

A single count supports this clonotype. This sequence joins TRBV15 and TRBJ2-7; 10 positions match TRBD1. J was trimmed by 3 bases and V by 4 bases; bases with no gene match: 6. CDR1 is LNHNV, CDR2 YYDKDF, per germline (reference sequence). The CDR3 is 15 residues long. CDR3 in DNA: TGTGCCACCAGCACCCAAAGGACAGGGGGCTACGAGCAGTACTTC. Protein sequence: CATSTQRTGGYEQYF.

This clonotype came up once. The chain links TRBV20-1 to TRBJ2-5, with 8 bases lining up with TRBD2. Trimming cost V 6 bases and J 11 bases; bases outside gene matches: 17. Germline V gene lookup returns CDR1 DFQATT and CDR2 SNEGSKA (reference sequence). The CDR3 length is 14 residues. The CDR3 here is CSAPSGGRTDTQYF. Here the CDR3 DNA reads TGCAGTGCCCCCAGCGGGGGAAGGACAGATACGCAGTACTTC.

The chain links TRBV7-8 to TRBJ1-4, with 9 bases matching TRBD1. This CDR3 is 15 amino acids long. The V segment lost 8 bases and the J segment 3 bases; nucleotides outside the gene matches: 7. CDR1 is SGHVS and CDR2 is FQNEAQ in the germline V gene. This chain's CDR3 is CASSPWTGANEKLFF. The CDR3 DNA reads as TGTGCCAGCTCACCCTGGACAGGGGCTAATGAAAAACTGTTTTTT.

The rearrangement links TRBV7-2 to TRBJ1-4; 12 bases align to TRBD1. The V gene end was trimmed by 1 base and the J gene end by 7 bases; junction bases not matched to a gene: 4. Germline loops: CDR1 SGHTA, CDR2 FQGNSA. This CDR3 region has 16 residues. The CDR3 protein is CASSLEGTGGAEKLFF. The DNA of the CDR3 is TGTGCCAGCAGCTTAGAAGGGACAGGGGGCGCTGAAAAACTGTTTTTT. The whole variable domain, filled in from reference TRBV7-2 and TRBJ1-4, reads GAGVSQSPSNKVTEKGKDVELRCDPISGHTALYWYRQSLGQGLEFLIYFQGNSAPDKSGLPSDRFSAERTGGSVSTLTIQRTQQEDSAVYLCASSLEGTGGAEKLFFGSGTQLSVL.

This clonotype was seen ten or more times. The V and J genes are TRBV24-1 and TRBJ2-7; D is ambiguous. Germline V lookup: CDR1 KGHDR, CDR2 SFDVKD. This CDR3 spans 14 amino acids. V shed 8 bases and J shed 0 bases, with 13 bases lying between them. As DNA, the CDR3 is TGTGCCACCACCGGCACAATAAGCTCCTACGAGCAGTACTTC. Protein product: CATTGTISSYEQYF.

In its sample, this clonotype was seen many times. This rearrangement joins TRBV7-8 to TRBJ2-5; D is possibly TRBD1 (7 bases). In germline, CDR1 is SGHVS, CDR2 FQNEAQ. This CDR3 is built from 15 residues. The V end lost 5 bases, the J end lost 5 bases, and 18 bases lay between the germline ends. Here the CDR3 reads CASSGGGPRAETQYF. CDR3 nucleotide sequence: TGTGCCAGCAGCGGAGGGGGCCCTAGAGCGGAGACCCAGTACTTC.

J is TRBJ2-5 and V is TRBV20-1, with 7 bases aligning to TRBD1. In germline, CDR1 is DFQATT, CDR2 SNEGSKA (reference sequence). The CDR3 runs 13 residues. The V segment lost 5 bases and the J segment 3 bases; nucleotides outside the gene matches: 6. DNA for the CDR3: TGCAGTGCTTCCTGGACAGGAGAAGAGACCCAGTACTTC. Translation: CSASWTGEETQYF.

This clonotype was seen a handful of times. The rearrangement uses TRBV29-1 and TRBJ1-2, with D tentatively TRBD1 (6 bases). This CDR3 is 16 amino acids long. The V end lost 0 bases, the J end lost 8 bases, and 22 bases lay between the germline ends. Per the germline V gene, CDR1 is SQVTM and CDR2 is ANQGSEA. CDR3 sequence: CSVEDRQGIIPGGYTF. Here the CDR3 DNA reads TGCAGCGTTGAAGATCGGCAGGGGATTATACCGGGAGGCTACACCTTC.

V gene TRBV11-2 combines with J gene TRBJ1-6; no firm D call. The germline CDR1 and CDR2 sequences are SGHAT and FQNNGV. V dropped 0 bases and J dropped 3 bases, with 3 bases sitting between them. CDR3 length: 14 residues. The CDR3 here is CASSLDGYNSPLHF. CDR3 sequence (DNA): TGTGCCAGCAGCTTAGACGGCTATAATTCACCCCTCCACTTT.

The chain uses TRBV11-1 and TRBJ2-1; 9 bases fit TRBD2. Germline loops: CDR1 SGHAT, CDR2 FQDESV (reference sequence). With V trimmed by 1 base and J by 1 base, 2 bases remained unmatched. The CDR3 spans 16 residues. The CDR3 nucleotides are TGTGCCAGCAGCTTAGTTAGCGGGAGATCCTACAATGAGCAGTTCTTC. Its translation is CASSLVSGRSYNEQFF.

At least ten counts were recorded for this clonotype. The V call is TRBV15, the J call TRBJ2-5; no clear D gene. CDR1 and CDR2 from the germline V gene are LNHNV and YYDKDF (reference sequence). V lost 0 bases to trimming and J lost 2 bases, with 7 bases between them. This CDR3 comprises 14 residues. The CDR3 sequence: CATSRDIGQETQYF. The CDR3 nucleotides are TGTGCCACCAGCAGAGATATAGGACAAGAGACCCAGTACTTC.

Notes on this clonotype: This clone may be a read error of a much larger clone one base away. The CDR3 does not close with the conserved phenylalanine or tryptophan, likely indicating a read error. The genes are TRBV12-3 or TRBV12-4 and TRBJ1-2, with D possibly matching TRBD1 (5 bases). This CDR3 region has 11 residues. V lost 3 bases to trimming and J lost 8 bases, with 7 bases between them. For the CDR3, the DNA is TGTGCCAGCAGTTTGGGGGTAGGCTACACCCTC. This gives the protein CASSLGVGYTL.

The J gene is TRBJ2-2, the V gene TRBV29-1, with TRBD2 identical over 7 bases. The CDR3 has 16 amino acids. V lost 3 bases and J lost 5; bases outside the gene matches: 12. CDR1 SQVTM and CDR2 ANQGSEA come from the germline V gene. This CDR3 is CSVDGSGTAGTGELFF. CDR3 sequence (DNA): TGCAGCGTTGATGGGAGCGGGACTGCCGGGACCGGGGAGCTGTTTTTT.

The CDR3 coding sequence is TGCAGTGCTAGTTCAGGATGGGACTATGGCTACACCTTC. The encoded protein is CSASSGWDYGYTF. V gene TRBV20-1 combines with J gene TRBJ1-2; no firm D call. The CDR3 is 13 amino acids. The ends were cut back, 3 bases at V and 3 bases at J, with 11 bases in the middle. The germline CDR1 and CDR2 sequences are DFQATT and SNEGSKA (reference sequence).

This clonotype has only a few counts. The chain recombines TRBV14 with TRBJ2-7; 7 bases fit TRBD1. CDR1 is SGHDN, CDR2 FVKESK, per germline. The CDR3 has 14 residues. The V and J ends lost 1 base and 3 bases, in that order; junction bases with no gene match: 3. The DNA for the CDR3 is TGTGCCAGCAGCCAAGTCGGACAGGACTACGAGCAGTACTTC. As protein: CASSQVGQDYEQYF.

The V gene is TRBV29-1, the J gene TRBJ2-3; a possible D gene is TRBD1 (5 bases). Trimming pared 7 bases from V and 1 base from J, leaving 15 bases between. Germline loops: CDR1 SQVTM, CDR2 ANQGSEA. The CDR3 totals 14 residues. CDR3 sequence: CSGTPGLGTDTQYF. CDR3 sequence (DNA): TGCAGCGGCACACCAGGGTTGGGCACAGATACGCAGTATTTT.

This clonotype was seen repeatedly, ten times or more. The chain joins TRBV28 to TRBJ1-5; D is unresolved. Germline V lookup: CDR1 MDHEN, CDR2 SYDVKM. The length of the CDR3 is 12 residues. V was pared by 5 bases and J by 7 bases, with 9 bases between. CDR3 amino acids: CASSALGQPQHF. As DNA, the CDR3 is TGTGCCAGCAGTGCTCTTGGGCAGCCCCAGCATTTT.

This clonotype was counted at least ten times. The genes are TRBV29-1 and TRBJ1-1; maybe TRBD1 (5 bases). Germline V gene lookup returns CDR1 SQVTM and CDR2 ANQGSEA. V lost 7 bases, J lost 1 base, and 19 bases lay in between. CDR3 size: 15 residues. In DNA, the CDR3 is TGCAGCGCGACGGGGGGTACGTGGGGGAACACTGAAGCTTTCTTT. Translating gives CSATGGTWGNTEAFF.

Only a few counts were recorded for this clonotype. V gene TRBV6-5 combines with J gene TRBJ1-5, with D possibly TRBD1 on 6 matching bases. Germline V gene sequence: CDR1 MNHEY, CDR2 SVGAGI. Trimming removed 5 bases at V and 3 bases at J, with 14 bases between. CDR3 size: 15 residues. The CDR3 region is CASSETTGPNQPQHF. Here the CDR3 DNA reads TGTGCCAGCAGTGAAACTACAGGGCCCAATCAGCCCCAGCATTTT.

In nucleotides, the CDR3 is TGTGCCATCAGTGAGTCAATCGACACTGAAGCTTTCTTT. Protein sequence: CAISESIDTEAFF. J is TRBJ1-1 and V is TRBV10-3; the D is unclear. CDR1 is ENHRY, CDR2 SYGVKD, per germline. This CDR3 is built from 13 residues. Trimming took off 0 bases at V and 3 bases at J, with 5 bases between the two ends.

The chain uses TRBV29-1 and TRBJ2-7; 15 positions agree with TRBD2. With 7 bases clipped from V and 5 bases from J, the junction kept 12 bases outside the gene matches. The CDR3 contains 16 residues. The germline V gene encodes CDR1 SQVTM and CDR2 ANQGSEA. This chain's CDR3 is CSATGLAGGPGNEQYF. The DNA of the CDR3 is TGCAGCGCAACTGGACTAGCGGGAGGGCCGGGGAACGAGCAGTACTTC.

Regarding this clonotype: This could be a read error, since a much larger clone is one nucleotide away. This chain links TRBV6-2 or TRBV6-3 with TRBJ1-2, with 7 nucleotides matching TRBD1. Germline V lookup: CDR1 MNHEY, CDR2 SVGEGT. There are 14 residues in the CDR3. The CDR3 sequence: CASSPGTVFYDYTF. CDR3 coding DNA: TGTGCCAGCAGCCCTGGGACAGTCTTTTATGACTACACCTTC.

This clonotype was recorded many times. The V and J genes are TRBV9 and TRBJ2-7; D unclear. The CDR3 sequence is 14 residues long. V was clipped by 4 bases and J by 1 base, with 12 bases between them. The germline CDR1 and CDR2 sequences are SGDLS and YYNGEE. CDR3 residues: CASSPKAGSYEQYF. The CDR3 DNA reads TGTGCCAGCAGCCCGAAGGCAGGATCCTACGAGCAGTACTTC.

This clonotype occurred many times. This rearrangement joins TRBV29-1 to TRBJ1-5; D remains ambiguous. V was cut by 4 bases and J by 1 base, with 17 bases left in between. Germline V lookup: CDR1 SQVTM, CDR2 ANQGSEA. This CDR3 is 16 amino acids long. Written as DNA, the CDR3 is TGCAGCGTTGTCGTCGGCGGAAGCGGGAGCAATCAGCCCCAGCATTTT. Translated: CSVVVGGSGSNQPQHF.

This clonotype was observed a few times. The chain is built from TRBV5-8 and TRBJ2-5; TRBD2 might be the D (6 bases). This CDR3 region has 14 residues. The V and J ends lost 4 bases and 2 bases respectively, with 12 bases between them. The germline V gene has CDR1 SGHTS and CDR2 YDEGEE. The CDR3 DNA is TGTGCCAGCAGCAAGACGGGAGCTCAAGAGACCCAGTACTTC. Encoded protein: CASSKTGAQETQYF.

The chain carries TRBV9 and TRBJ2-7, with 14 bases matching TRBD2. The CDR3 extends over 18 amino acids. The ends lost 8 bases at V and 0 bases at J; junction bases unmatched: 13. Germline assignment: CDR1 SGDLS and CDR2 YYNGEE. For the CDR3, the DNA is TGTGCCAGTAGTACGGCCCGGACTAGCGGGAGGAGCTCCTACGAGCAGTACTTC. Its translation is CASSTARTSGRSSYEQYF.

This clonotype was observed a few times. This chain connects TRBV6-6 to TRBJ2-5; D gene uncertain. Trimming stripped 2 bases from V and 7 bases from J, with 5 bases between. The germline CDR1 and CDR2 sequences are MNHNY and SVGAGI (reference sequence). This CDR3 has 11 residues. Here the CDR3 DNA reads TGTGCCAGCAGTTACCCAGGGACCCAGTACTTC. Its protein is CASSYPGTQYF.